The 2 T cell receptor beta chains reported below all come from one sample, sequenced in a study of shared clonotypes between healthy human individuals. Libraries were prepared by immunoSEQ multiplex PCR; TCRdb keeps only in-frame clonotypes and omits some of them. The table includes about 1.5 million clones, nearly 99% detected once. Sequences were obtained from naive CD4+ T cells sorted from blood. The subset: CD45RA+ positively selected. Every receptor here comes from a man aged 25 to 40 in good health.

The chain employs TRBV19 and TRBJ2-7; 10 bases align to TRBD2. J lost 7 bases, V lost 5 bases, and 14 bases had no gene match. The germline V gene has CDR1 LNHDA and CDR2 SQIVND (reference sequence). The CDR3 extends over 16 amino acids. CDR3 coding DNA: TGTGCCAGTAGTTTGACTAGCGGGTCCCCCCCGGGGGAGCAGTACTTC. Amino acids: CASSLTSGSPPGEQYF.

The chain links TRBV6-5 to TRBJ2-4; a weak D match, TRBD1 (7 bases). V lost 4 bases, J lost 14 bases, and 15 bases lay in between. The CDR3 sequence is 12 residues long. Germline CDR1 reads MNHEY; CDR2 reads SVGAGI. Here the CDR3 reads CASSSRQGGKYF. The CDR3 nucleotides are TGTGCCAGCAGTTCGAGACAGGGAGGAAAGTACTTC.